This T cell receptor beta chain was profiled in a study of CD8 T cells in ankylosing spondylitis. A quantitative 5'-RACE method, one with molecular barcodes, was used to make TCR beta libraries. MiXCR was run by TCRdb on the 5' RACE reads, yielding one entry per CDR3 protein. The table lists approximately 300,000 distinct CDR3 sequences, roughly 8% of them singletons, with about 14% in the top ten. Notes on the study in general: In ankylosing spondylitis blood, a motif of seven or eight highly homologous TCR beta variants appeared characteristic. Within peripheral blood, clones linked to disease were CD8+ and relatively rare. Some of these motif variants have turned up before, in reports on reactive arthritis synovial fluid and blood.

For this clonotype: The target antigen is unknown.

Looked up from germline, CDR1 is DFQATT and CDR2 is SNEGSKA (reference sequence). V lost 3 bases and J 5 bases, leaving 14 bases between the germline ends. CDR3 length: 14 amino acids. V gene TRBV20-1 combines with J gene TRBJ2-1; D is undetermined. The clonotype comes from a male donor with ankylosing spondylitis. Sequencing used blood, either unsorted or a sorted T cell fraction (not recorded which). The CDR3 reads CSARRQAINNEQFF. CDR3 DNA sequence: TGCAGTGCTAGGAGGCAAGCGATTAACAATGAGCAGTTCTTC.